This entry concerns a single T cell receptor (beta chain). These data come from a study of blood T cell repertoires in COVID-19. Clones were read by immunoSEQ multiplex PCR, and TCRdb kept only the in-frame ones, dropping some. This sample has 70,000 or so clones; roughly 91% occur once, and the top ten carry just under 0.6%. CDR3 length: 14 amino acids. The V end lost 5 bases, the J end lost 6 bases, and 15 bases lay between the germline ends. The V gene's germline CDR1 is SSHAT and CDR2 FNYEAQ (reference sequence). The chain couples TRBV7-7 to TRBJ2-3; possible D gene TRBD2, 7 bases. The sequenced sample was peripheral blood. The source of this sequence is a man aged 60 to 75 with acute or convalescent COVID-19. The CDR3 loop is CASSPSAGADTQYF. The DNA for the CDR3 is TGTGCCAGCAGCCCCAGTGCGGGGGCGGATACGCAGTATTTT.